This T cell receptor (beta chain) was captured by sequencing in a study of human T cells and chemical hapten exposure. This clonotype was detected only a few times. TCRdb reprocessed the RACE reads via MiXCR and lists one record per CDR3 protein. The data hold almost 40,000 distinct CDR3 sequences, with 7.5% to 9% observed a single time. Stated time point: pre-sensitization, week 0. Treatment defined: therapeutic diphenylcyclopropenone sensitization with weekly scalp DPC. Alopecia patients between 18 and 70 years old and suitable for DPC were used as donors. The ends lost 6 bases at V and 6 bases at J; junction bases unmatched: 5. Germline-derived CDR1 and CDR2 are SQVTM and ANQGSEA. The CDR3 sequence is 12 residues long.

The chain uses TRBV29-1 and TRBJ2-4, with 7 bases that match TRBD2. The material was whole blood, obtained in connection with sensitization to the hapten diphenylcyclopropenone (DPC). The clonotype originates from a woman aged 45 to 65 with alopecia areata. Some clones in this sample may be carry-over from other donors' samples. Here the CDR3 DNA reads TGCAGCGTGTTAGGCGGGGGAAACATTCAGTACTTC. Translated: CSVLGGGNIQYF.